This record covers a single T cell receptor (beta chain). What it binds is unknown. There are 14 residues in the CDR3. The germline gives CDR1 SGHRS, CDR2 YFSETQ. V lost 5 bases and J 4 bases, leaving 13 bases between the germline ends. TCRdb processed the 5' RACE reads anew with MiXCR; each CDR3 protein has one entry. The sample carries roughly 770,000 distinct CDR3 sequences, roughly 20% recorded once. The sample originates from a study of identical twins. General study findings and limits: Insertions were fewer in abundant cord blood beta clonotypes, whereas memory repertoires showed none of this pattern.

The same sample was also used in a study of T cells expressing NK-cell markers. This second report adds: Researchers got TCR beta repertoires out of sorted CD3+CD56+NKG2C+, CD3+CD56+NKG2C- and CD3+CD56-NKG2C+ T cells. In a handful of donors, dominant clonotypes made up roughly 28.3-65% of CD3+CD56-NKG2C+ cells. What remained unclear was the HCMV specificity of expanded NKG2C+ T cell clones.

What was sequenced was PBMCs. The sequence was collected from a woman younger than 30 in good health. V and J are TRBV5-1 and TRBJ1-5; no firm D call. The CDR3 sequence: CASRKGRWNQPQHF. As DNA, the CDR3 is TGCGCCAGCAGGAAAGGGAGGTGGAATCAGCCCCAGCATTTT.